One and the same sample provided the 23 T cell receptor beta chains below, sequenced in a study of blood T cell repertoires in COVID-19. Generated by immunoSEQ multiplex PCR, the TCRdb table keeps only in-frame clones and is missing some. Of 7,500 to 8,500 clones detected, around 70% appear once; the ten largest clones hold 15% to 20%. Sequenced material: peripheral blood. These receptors originate from a human donor in a cohort sampled during active COVID-19.

The chain uses TRBV7-9 and TRBJ2-1, with 8 positions matching TRBD2. After removal of 6 bases from V and 5 bases from J, the junction contained 9 bases not matched to a gene. This CDR3 is built from 15 residues. Germline-derived CDR1 and CDR2 are SEHNR and FQNEAQ (reference sequence). In nucleotides, the CDR3 is TGTGCCAGCAGGGACTTAGCGGGACCTCACAATGAGCAGTTCTTC. It codes for CASRDLAGPHNEQFF.

This clone appeared a few times. The chain employs TRBV10-3 and TRBJ2-7; 8 bases match TRBD2. Germline V lookup: CDR1 ENHRY, CDR2 SYGVKD. This CDR3 is built from 12 residues. V shed 7 bases and J 6 bases; nucleotides not matched to a gene: 5. The CDR3 spells CAITGTRGEQYF. The CDR3 bases are TGTGCCATCACCGGGACTAGGGGCGAGCAGTACTTC.

The chain joins TRBV29-1 to TRBJ2-7, with D perhaps matching TRBD1 (5 bases). From germline, CDR1 is SQVTM and CDR2 ANQGSEA. V was cut by 0 bases and J by 1 base, with 13 bases left in between. This CDR3 spans 15 amino acids. CDR3 in DNA: TGCAGCGTTGAAGACAGGGCCCGAAATTCCTACGAGCAGTACTTC. Translating gives CSVEDRARNSYEQYF.

CDR3 bases: TGCGCCAGCAGGGGACTAGCGGGAGGGGCAGATACGCAGTATTTT. This gives the protein CASRGLAGGADTQYF. This chain connects TRBV5-1 to TRBJ2-3; 16 bases are a match to TRBD2. Germline-derived CDR1 and CDR2 are SGHRS and YFSETQ. Trimming removed 5 bases from V and 4 bases from J; junction bases left unmatched: 1. This CDR3 spans 15 amino acids.

This rearrangement joins TRBV6-2 or TRBV6-3 to TRBJ2-3; 8 bases fit TRBD1. The germline gives CDR1 MNHEY, CDR2 SVGEGT. The V segment lost 6 bases and the J segment 6 bases; nucleotides outside the gene matches: 11. The CDR3 length is 15 residues. This chain's CDR3 is CASSLGTGWRDTQYF. The DNA for the CDR3 is TGTGCCAGCAGCCTCGGGACAGGTTGGAGGGATACGCAGTATTTT.

This clone was detected only once. J is TRBJ2-1 and V is TRBV27, with 11 bases identical to TRBD2. Per the germline V gene, CDR1 is MNHEY and CDR2 is SMNVEV (reference sequence). Trimming took 7 bases from V and 9 from J; bases not matched to a gene: 11. CDR3 size: 15 residues. The CDR3 coding sequence is TGTGCCAGCATTAGGACTAGCGGGTACCGGGGTGAGCAGTTCTTC. Residues: CASIRTSGYRGEQFF.

The chain couples TRBV6-2 or TRBV6-3 to TRBJ2-5; the D gene is possibly TRBD2 (5 bases). CDR3 size: 14 residues. With 6 bases removed from V and 2 bases from J, the gap between germline ends came to 13 bases. Germline-derived CDR1 and CDR2 are MNHEY and SVGEGT. CDR3 amino acids: CASSRGLIQETQYF. The DNA of the CDR3 is TGTGCCAGCAGCAGAGGACTGATTCAAGAGACCCAGTACTTC.

This chain uses TRBV28 with TRBJ2-3, with a tentative D call TRBD2 (6 bases). The germline V and J ends were trimmed by 3 bases and 3 bases, with 13 bases remaining between them. This CDR3 is built from 15 residues. Per the germline V gene, CDR1 is MDHEN and CDR2 is SYDVKM. CDR3 coding DNA: TGTGCCAGCAGTTTCCTATTCAGCGGGACAGATACGCAGTATTTT. Its translation: CASSFLFSGTDTQYF.

This clone has just a few counts. The junction and the germline gene differ at one end; a read error may be behind it. CDR3 amino acids: CASSLGLGTERLF. CDR3 nucleotides: TGTGCCAGCAGCCTGGGGCTTGGGACAGAAAGACTTTTT. J is TRBJ1-4 and V is TRBV5-6, with 7 nucleotides matching TRBD1. CDR3 length equals 13 residues. Looked up from germline, CDR1 is SGHDT and CDR2 is YYEEEE.

As for this clone: The junction shows a germline mismatch at one end, possibly a read error. The chain links TRBV15 to TRBJ2-7, with TRBD2 matching 14 bases. The CDR3 sequence is 16 residues long. Germline CDR1 and CDR2: LNHNV and YYDKDF (reference sequence). CDR3 DNA: TGTGCCACCAGCCGAGAGGGACTAGCGGGAGTTTCTCAGTCGTACTTC. This codes for CATSREGLAGVSQSYF.

This clone turned up a few times. V and J are TRBV30 and TRBJ2-2; D perhaps matches TRBD1 (5 bases). V gave up 3 bases and J gave up 8 bases, with 19 bases separating them. Germline V lookup: CDR1 GTSNPN, CDR2 SVGIG (reference sequence). This CDR3 comprises 15 residues. The CDR3 nucleotides are TGTGCCTGGAGCTCGACAGTTCTGTCGGCGGGGGAGCTGTTTTTT. Encoded protein: CAWSSTVLSAGELFF.

This chain connects TRBV6-5 to TRBJ1-2, with D unresolved. CDR1 MNHEY and CDR2 SVGAGI come from the germline V gene. This CDR3 comprises 12 residues. Trimming took off 8 bases at V and 6 bases at J, with 13 bases between the two ends. In DNA, the CDR3 is TGTGCCAGCCGGAGCCATGAGAATGGCTACACCTTC. It is translated as CASRSHENGYTF.

The chain combines TRBV24-1 with TRBJ1-4, with TRBD1 as a possible D gene (5 bases). V was pared by 3 bases and J by 9 bases, with 16 bases between. The CDR3 contains 15 residues. CDR1 is KGHDR, CDR2 SFDVKD, per germline. The CDR3 protein is CATSDAGIGNQKLFF. As DNA, the CDR3 is TGTGCCACCAGTGATGCAGGGATCGGAAATCAAAAACTGTTTTTT.

The chain has TRBV10-3 and TRBJ1-1; maybe TRBD1 (6 bases). The germline V gene encodes CDR1 ENHRY and CDR2 SYGVKD. The CDR3 length is 13 residues. Trimming left V 3 bases short and J 6 bases short, with 11 bases between. This chain's CDR3 is CAISEQGDAEAFF. The CDR3, as DNA: TGTGCCATCAGTGAACAGGGAGACGCTGAAGCTTTCTTT.

This rearrangement joins TRBV10-3 to TRBJ2-7; 11 bases agree with TRBD1. The CDR3 is 14 residues long. The germline V gene has CDR1 ENHRY and CDR2 SYGVKD. Trimming took 5 bases from V and 5 from J; bases not matched to a gene: 5. CDR3: CAISQDRGLNEQYF. The DNA for the CDR3 is TGTGCCATCAGTCAGGACAGGGGGCTTAACGAGCAGTACTTC.

By share, this clone counts as large (0.1 to 1%). V and J are TRBV25-1 and TRBJ1-6, with D perhaps TRBD1 (6 bases). The germline V gene encodes CDR1 MGHDK and CDR2 SYGVNS. CDR3 size: 14 residues. V was shortened by 5 bases and J by 7 bases, with 12 bases between the two germline ends. The CDR3 DNA reads TGTGCCAGCAGTCCCAGGGGAGGGAATTCACCCCTCCACTTT. Translated, it gives CASSPRGGNSPLHF.

This clone was seen a few times. V usage is TRBV29-1 and J usage is TRBJ2-7; 8 positions match TRBD2. The germline gives CDR1 SQVTM, CDR2 ANQGSEA. Trimming took 7 bases from V and 6 from J; bases not matched to a gene: 8. The CDR3 runs to 12 residues. CDR3 sequence: CSARTGGPEQYF. The CDR3 DNA is TGCAGCGCCAGGACGGGGGGGCCCGAGCAGTACTTC.

The chain joins TRBV4-1 to TRBJ2-6; a possible D gene is TRBD1 (6 bases). The CDR3 covers 16 residues. The germline V gene encodes CDR1 MGHRA and CDR2 YSYEKL. V was pared by 1 base and J by 4 bases, with 11 bases between. CDR3 in DNA: TGCGCCAGCAGCCAAGCAGTGGGGGCCGGGGCCAACGTCCTGACTTTC. Its protein is CASSQAVGAGANVLTF.

The chain is built from TRBV7-9 and TRBJ2-7; 7 positions agree with TRBD1. J lost 4 bases, V lost 5 bases, and 8 bases had no gene match. The germline gives CDR1 SEHNR, CDR2 FQNEAQ (reference sequence). The CDR3 sequence is 14 residues long. The CDR3 reads CASSPSGRGYEQYF. The CDR3 DNA is TGTGCCAGCAGCCCCTCGGGCAGGGGGTACGAGCAGTACTTC.

The chain has TRBV30 and TRBJ1-3, with D unresolved. Germline V gives CDR1 GTSNPN, CDR2 SVGIG (reference sequence). Trimming cost V 1 base and J 0 bases, with 10 bases left between them. This CDR3 is built from 15 residues. CDR3 nucleotide sequence: TGTGCCTGGAGTGGATACACCGACTCTGGAAACACCATATATTTT. Translating gives CAWSGYTDSGNTIYF. Full variable domain (rest looked up from reference TRBV30 and TRBJ1-3): SQTIHQWPATLVQPVGSPLSLECTVEGTSNPNLYWYRQAAGRGLQLLFYSVGIGQISSEVPQNLSASRPQDRQFILSSKKLLLSDSGFYLCAWSGYTDSGNTIYFGEGSWLTVV.

The chain joins TRBV7-6 to TRBJ2-2; no clear D. Germline V gene sequence: CDR1 SGHVS, CDR2 FNYEAQ. Trimming removed 1 base at V and 5 bases at J, with 8 bases between. This CDR3 contains 14 residues. The CDR3 nucleotides are TGTGCCAGCAGCTTAGGACATCAGACCGGGGAGCTGTTTTTT. This codes for CASSLGHQTGELFF.

The CDR3 here is CASSPVRIKSSYEQYF. In nucleotides, the CDR3 is TGTGCCAGCAGTCCCGTGAGGATTAAAAGCTCCTACGAGCAGTACTTC. The chain employs TRBV28 and TRBJ2-7; D is unclear. Looked up from germline, CDR1 is MDHEN and CDR2 is SYDVKM. The CDR3 is 16 amino acids. Trimming removed 5 bases from V and 0 bases from J, with 17 bases in between.

The J gene is TRBJ2-1, the V gene TRBV5-6; 10 bases align to TRBD2. The germline CDR1 and CDR2 sequences are SGHDT and YYEEEE. This CDR3 has 15 residues. V lost 2 bases, J lost 6 bases, and 5 bases stayed unmatched. In nucleotides, the CDR3 is TGTGCCAGCAGCTTAGGGAGCGGGAGGGTCAATGAGCAGTTCTTC. Its protein product is CASSLGSGRVNEQFF.